Each of the 24 T cell receptor beta chains below was sequenced from the same sample in a study of cytomegalovirus exposure and HLA in healthy donors. Sequencing used immunoSEQ multiplex PCR; TCRdb keeps in-frame clones, though not all of them. The table has 95,000 to 150,000 clones, roughly 89% seen once. Sequencing input: PBMCs. The receptors were sampled from a young woman in good health and CMV-seronegative.

The V call is TRBV15, the J call TRBJ2-2; 9 bases agree with TRBD2. The V gene's germline CDR1 is LNHNV and CDR2 YYDKDF (reference sequence). The CDR3 runs 17 residues. Trimming cost V 5 bases and J 4 bases; bases outside gene matches: 11. The CDR3 nucleotides are TGTGCCACCAGCCTGGGAAGAGCGGGAGGCAGCACCGGGGAGCTGTTTTTT. It specifies CATSLGRAGGSTGELFF.

Turning to this clone: The identical CDR3 is also encoded by other nucleotide sequences in the sample. The chain combines TRBV5-1 with TRBJ2-5; no clear D gene. The germline gives CDR1 SGHRS, CDR2 YFSETQ. The length of the CDR3 is 12 residues. V dropped 4 bases and J dropped 1 base, with 5 bases sitting between them. CDR3 in DNA: TGCGCCAGCAGCCCTTCCCAAGAGACCCAGTACTTC. Amino acid sequence: CASSPSQETQYF.

J is TRBJ1-4 and V is TRBV11-2, with 9 bases matching TRBD1. The CDR3 has 17 amino acids. Per germline, CDR1 SGHAT and CDR2 FQNNGV. V lost 3 bases and J lost 0; bases outside the gene matches: 5. This CDR3 reads CASSFIQGAATNEKLFF. DNA for the CDR3: TGTGCCAGCAGCTTCATACAGGGGGCTGCAACTAATGAAAAACTGTTTTTT.

This clone came up once. The chain links TRBV19 to TRBJ2-7, with D perhaps TRBD2 (6 bases). Per the germline V gene, CDR1 is LNHDA and CDR2 is SQIVND (reference sequence). CDR3 length: 12 amino acids. V lost 2 bases, J lost 7 bases, and 9 bases lay in between. The CDR3 is CASSISGGEQYF. The DNA for the CDR3 is TGTGCCAGTAGTATATCCGGAGGGGAGCAGTACTTC.

V is TRBV19 and J is TRBJ1-2; the D is unclear. Trimming left V 7 bases short and J 7 bases short, with 16 bases between. The CDR3 is 13 residues long. CDR1 is LNHDA, CDR2 SQIVND, per germline (reference sequence). Written as DNA, the CDR3 is TGTGCCAGTACCGATCAAGGTTGGAGTGGCTACACCTTC. This encodes CASTDQGWSGYTF.

The chain links TRBV18 to TRBJ1-2, with D tentatively TRBD1 (6 bases). Germline-derived CDR1 and CDR2 are KGHSH and LQKENI. The V gene lost 5 bases and the J gene lost 8 bases, with 12 bases spanning the gap. The CDR3 runs to 12 residues. As DNA, the CDR3 is TGTGCCAGCTCATCATGGACAGCCGGCTACACCTTC. Translation: CASSSWTAGYTF.

The CDR3, as DNA: TGTGCCAGCAGCCTCGGGTCCGGGGATGAGCAGTTCTTC. Its protein product is CASSLGSGDEQFF. The chain joins TRBV5-4 to TRBJ2-1; D perhaps matches TRBD2 (5 bases). The CDR3 length is 13 residues. The V gene's germline CDR1 is SGHNT and CDR2 YYREEE (reference sequence). V shed 4 bases and J shed 8 bases, with 13 bases lying between them.

J is TRBJ2-7 and V is TRBV6-5, with 7 nucleotides matching TRBD1. Germline V gene data show CDR1 as MNHEY and CDR2 as SVGAGI. V lost 6 bases to trimming and J lost 5 bases; unmatched junction nucleotides: 10. The CDR3 covers 14 residues. The CDR3 region is CASRDTTGTDEQYF. The CDR3 coding sequence is TGTGCCAGCAGAGACACGACAGGGACGGACGAGCAGTACTTC.

V gene TRBV6-5 combines with J gene TRBJ1-2; 9 nucleotides align to TRBD1. Looked up from germline, CDR1 is MNHEY and CDR2 is SVGAGI. V trimming: 6 bases; J trimming: 7 bases; junction bases outside the gene matches: 3. The CDR3 runs 12 residues. CDR3 bases: TGTGCCAGCAGCCAGACAGGGGGTGGCTACACCTTC. It codes for CASSQTGGGYTF.

This clone came up once. This chain uses TRBV29-1 with TRBJ2-1, with 11 bases lining up with TRBD2. CDR1 is SQVTM, CDR2 ANQGSEA, per germline. CDR3 length: 13 amino acids. Germline trimming cut 6 bases from V and 6 bases from J; bases unmatched to any gene: 4. CDR3 loop: CSVGTSGPNEQFF. CDR3 DNA sequence: TGCAGCGTGGGGACTAGCGGACCCAATGAGCAGTTCTTC.

V gene TRBV5-1 combines with J gene TRBJ1-1, with a possible D match to TRBD1 (5 bases). Trimming left V 5 bases short and J 1 base short, with 18 bases between. Germline CDR1 is SGHRS and CDR2 is YFSETQ. The CDR3 contains 16 residues. CDR3 sequence reads: CASSPPTSGGNTEAFF. DNA for the CDR3: TGCGCCAGCAGTCCTCCGACATCGGGGGGGAACACTGAAGCTTTCTTT.

This clone came up once. V usage is TRBV5-4 and J usage is TRBJ1-1; D is uncertain. The CDR3 is made up of 13 amino acids. V lost 9 bases to trimming and J lost 5 bases, with 17 bases between them. The germline V gene encodes CDR1 SGHNT and CDR2 YYREEE (reference sequence). CDR3 in amino acids: CATALRRETEAFF. CDR3 DNA: TGTGCCACCGCACTTCGGAGGGAAACTGAAGCTTTCTTT.

This chain connects TRBV4-1 to TRBJ2-1; 7 bases line up with TRBD2. This CDR3 region has 17 residues. The V segment lost 0 bases and the J segment 4 bases; nucleotides outside the gene matches: 9. Germline V CDR1 and CDR2: MGHRA, YSYEKL. The CDR3 nucleotides read TGCGCCAGCAGCCAAGAAGAGCGGGAACATCAATACAATGAGCAGTTCTTC. Translating it yields CASSQEEREHQYNEQFF.

The gene calls are TRBV7-8 and TRBJ2-7; 7 nucleotides line up with TRBD2. Germline loops: CDR1 SGHVS, CDR2 FQNEAQ. CDR3 length: 16 amino acids. The V gene end was trimmed by 2 bases and the J gene end by 7 bases; junction bases not matched to a gene: 14. The CDR3 DNA reads TGTGCCAGCAGCTTAATGGTTGTGGGAGGGCCGGGGGAGCAGTACTTC. Protein product: CASSLMVVGGPGEQYF. Full variable domain (outside the CDR3, taken from reference TRBV7-8 and TRBJ2-7): GAGVSQSPRYKVAKRGQDVALRCDPISGHVSLFWYQQALGQGPEFLTYFQNEAQLDKSGLPSDRFFAERPEGSVSTLKIQRTQQEDSAVYLCASSLMVVGGPGEQYFGPGTRLTVT.

DNA of the CDR3: TGTGCCAGCAGCCCCCACGATACAGGGGACTACGAGCAGTACTTC. Amino acids: CASSPHDTGDYEQYF. The V and J genes are TRBV11-3 and TRBJ2-7; 7 bases map to TRBD1. The CDR3 spans 15 residues. CDR1 and CDR2 from the germline V gene are SGHNT and YENEEA. V lost 5 bases and J lost 3; bases outside the gene matches: 10.

The J gene is TRBJ2-7, the V gene TRBV4-1; a weak D match, TRBD2 (6 bases). The CDR3 sequence is 17 residues long. Trimming pared 1 base from V and 6 bases from J, leaving 22 bases between. The germline V gene has CDR1 MGHRA and CDR2 YSYEKL. The CDR3 DNA is TGCGCCAGCAGCCAAGTCGTCGTGGGAGGACCCCTACGCGAGCAGTACTTC. This gives the protein CASSQVVVGGPLREQYF.

The J gene is TRBJ2-7, the V gene TRBV6-6, with a possible D match to TRBD1 (7 bases). Deletions cut 7 bases from V and 0 bases from J, with 10 bases between. Germline-derived CDR1 and CDR2 are MNHNY and SVGAGI (reference sequence). The CDR3 sequence is 13 residues long. CDR3 sequence reads: CASNQGGSYEQYF. The CDR3 DNA reads as TGTGCCAGCAACCAGGGGGGCTCCTACGAGCAGTACTTC.

The chain employs TRBV11-3 and TRBJ2-3; D perhaps matches TRBD1 (5 bases). V lost 3 bases and J lost 4, with 8 bases in between. The CDR3 is 13 residues long. CDR1 and CDR2 from the germline V gene are SGHNT and YENEEA. CDR3 sequence: CASSFQGADTQYF. DNA of the CDR3: TGTGCCAGCAGCTTCCAGGGCGCAGATACGCAGTATTTT.

In its sample, this clone was seen once. The chain recombines TRBV5-4 with TRBJ2-3, with D possibly matching TRBD1 (5 bases). Germline V CDR1 and CDR2: SGHNT, YYREEE (reference sequence). The CDR3 has 15 amino acids. V was clipped by 7 bases and J by 1 base, with 16 bases between them. CDR3 sequence (DNA): TGTGCCAGCGCCAACCAGGGTGCTGGCACAGATACGCAGTATTTT. This sequence encodes CASANQGAGTDTQYF.

The V call is TRBV11-2, the J call TRBJ2-1, with TRBD2 matching 14 bases. Germline V gene data show CDR1 as SGHAT and CDR2 as FQNNGV. The V gene end was trimmed by 5 bases and the J gene end by 9 bases; junction bases not matched to a gene: 6. The CDR3 sequence is 15 residues long. CDR3 residues: CASSAGLAGDGEQFF. CDR3 DNA sequence: TGTGCCAGCAGCGCGGGACTAGCGGGGGATGGTGAGCAGTTCTTC. The full variable domain, its missing parts supplied by reference TRBV11-2 and TRBJ2-1, is EAGVAQSPRYKIIEKRQSVAFWCNPISGHATLYWYQQILGQGPKLLIQFQNNGVVDDSQLPKDRFSAERLKGVDSTLKIQPAKLEDSAVYLCASSAGLAGDGEQFFGPGTRLTVL.

This clone was seen a single time. The chain joins TRBV29-1 to TRBJ2-7; perhaps TRBD1 as D (6 bases). Trimming pared 6 bases from V and 6 bases from J, leaving 12 bases between. The CDR3 loop spans 11 amino acids. The germline CDR1 and CDR2 sequences are SQVTM and ANQGSEA. The CDR3 DNA sequence: TGCAGCGTCAAACAGGGAAGCGAGCAGTACTTC. Protein: CSVKQGSEQYF.

This clone was observed a single time. The chain carries TRBV28 and TRBJ2-2; TRBD1 agrees at 9 bases. The germline CDR1 and CDR2 sequences are MDHEN and SYDVKM. The ends lost 8 bases at V and 6 bases at J; junction bases unmatched: 7. The length of the CDR3 is 14 residues. CDR3 DNA: TGTGCCAGCGGAGGACAGGGGAGGTCCGGGGAGCTGTTTTTT. Translated: CASGGQGRSGELFF.

This rearrangement joins TRBV30 to TRBJ2-3; 8 positions agree with TRBD1. The CDR3 spans 14 residues. The germline V gene has CDR1 GTSNPN and CDR2 SVGIG (reference sequence). The V gene end was trimmed by 0 bases and the J gene end by 8 bases; junction bases not matched to a gene: 7. CDR3: CAWSVQGVRGTQYF. In DNA, the CDR3 is TGTGCCTGGAGTGTACAGGGGGTTAGGGGTACGCAGTATTTT.

The rearrangement links TRBV5-6 to TRBJ2-7; TRBD2 matches 12 bases. The CDR3 spans 18 residues. Germline V gene sequence: CDR1 SGHDT, CDR2 YYEEEE. V trimming: 3 bases; J trimming: 1 base; junction bases outside the gene matches: 11. The CDR3 nucleotides are TGTGCCAGCAGCTCAATCCGGCTAGCGGGAGGGCCGTCCTACGAGCAGTACTTC. This encodes CASSSIRLAGGPSYEQYF. The full variable domain, with the rest looked up from reference TRBV5-6 and TRBJ2-7, is DAGVTQSPTHLIKTRGQQVTLRCSPKSGHDTVSWYQQALGQGPQFIFQYYEEEERQRGNFPDRFSGHQFPNYSSELNVNALLLGDSALYLCASSSIRLAGGPSYEQYFGPGTRLTVT.